A single sample gave rise to the 10 T cell receptor beta chains below, sequenced in a study of blood T cell repertoires in COVID-19 (dated by TCRdb to about 2020). Library construction relied on the immunoSEQ multiplex PCR assay. TCRdb took this table from immuneACCESS and kept in-frame rearrangements with V and J called. Such tables lack part of the clones; where checked against another copy, unresolved V genes explain under half of the gap, and the rest is unexplained. The sample table shows 310,000 or so clones, and around 88% are seen once. The ten largest make up over 6% of the sample. The sequenced sample consisted of PBMCs or T cells enriched from blood (not recorded which). The source of these receptors is a woman aged 35 to 49 who had recovered from COVID-19.

The chain recombines TRBV27 with TRBJ1-4; a weak D match, TRBD1 (6 bases). From germline, CDR1 is MNHEY and CDR2 SMNVEV (reference sequence). This CDR3 is built from 15 residues. Trimming took 4 bases from V and 6 from J, leaving 15 bases between them. DNA for the CDR3: TGTGCCAGCAGTTCCCTGGGGGCCCAGGATGAAAAACTGTTTTTT. This sequence encodes CASSSLGAQDEKLFF.

This clone was found a few times. This chain joins TRBV6-6 and TRBJ2-7; weak D call: TRBD2 (7 bases). V was cut by 4 bases and J by 4 bases, with 17 bases left in between. This CDR3 contains 15 residues. CDR1 and CDR2 (germline): MNHNY, SVGAGI (reference sequence). The CDR3 protein is CASSSRKGGHYEQYF. The CDR3 nucleotides read TGTGCCAGCAGTTCGCGCAAGGGGGGGCATTACGAGCAGTACTTC.

The chain is built from TRBV5-1 and TRBJ1-1; D gene unclear. Germline-derived CDR1 and CDR2 are SGHRS and YFSETQ. Trimming stripped 4 bases from V and 1 base from J, with 8 bases between. The CDR3 is 13 amino acids. This CDR3 reads CASSSNGNTEAFF. In DNA, the CDR3 is TGCGCCAGCAGCAGCAACGGGAACACTGAAGCTTTCTTT.

This clone showed up just once. The V and J genes are TRBV2 and TRBJ1-1; D is perhaps TRBD1 (6 bases). V shed 7 bases and J shed 1 base, with 13 bases lying between them. The CDR3 sequence is 14 residues long. Germline V gene sequence: CDR1 SNHLY, CDR2 FYNNEI. This CDR3 reads CASNPDSSNTEAFF. The CDR3 region has the DNA TGTGCCAGCAACCCGGACAGCTCGAACACTGAAGCTTTCTTT.

This chain connects TRBV15 to TRBJ1-4; 9 nucleotides align to TRBD1. This CDR3 has 15 residues. The germline gives CDR1 LNHNV, CDR2 YYDKDF (reference sequence). With 4 bases clipped from V and 0 bases from J, the junction kept 0 bases outside the gene matches. CDR3 nucleotides: TGTGCCACCAGCAACAGGGGGCCAACTAATGAAAAACTGTTTTTT. This sequence encodes CATSNRGPTNEKLFF.

This chain joins TRBV28 and TRBJ2-2; D possibly corresponds to TRBD1 (6 bases). There are 16 residues in the CDR3. Trimming shortened V by 4 bases and J by 7 bases, and 19 bases separated the two germline ends. Germline V CDR1 and CDR2: MDHEN, SYDVKM. The CDR3 DNA sequence: TGTGCCAGCAGTTGGGGTGGGGGCCCGGCGGGCGGGGAGCTGTTTTTT. This codes for CASSWGGGPAGGELFF.

This clone has just one count. The chain joins TRBV19 to TRBJ2-5; D might be TRBD2 (5 bases). The germline V gene has CDR1 LNHDA and CDR2 SQIVND (reference sequence). V gave up 3 bases and J gave up 5 bases, with 13 bases separating them. This CDR3 has 14 residues. The CDR3: CASSITLASETQYF. DNA of the CDR3: TGTGCCAGTAGTATTACCCTAGCCAGTGAGACCCAGTACTTC.

The CDR3 protein is CASSLPITDRGLIEQYF. The CDR3 DNA follows: TGTGCCAGCAGCCTTCCTATTACCGACAGGGGGCTAATCGAGCAGTACTTC. The chain couples TRBV28 to TRBJ2-7; 10 bases match TRBD1. The CDR3 consists of 17 residues. Germline CDR1 is MDHEN and CDR2 is SYDVKM. V lost 6 bases to trimming and J lost 6 bases; unmatched junction nucleotides: 17.

The chain carries TRBV27 and TRBJ1-3; the match to TRBD1 covers 9 bases. Germline V gene sequence: CDR1 MNHEY, CDR2 SMNVEV (reference sequence). Trimming at V came to 5 bases and at J to 2 bases, leaving 1 base not matched to a gene. This CDR3 is 14 amino acids long. The CDR3 DNA sequence: TGTGCCAGCAGTAGGACAGGGGCTGGAAACACCATATATTTT. Its translation is CASSRTGAGNTIYF.

V gene TRBV2 combines with J gene TRBJ2-1; 11 nucleotides line up with TRBD2. This CDR3 comprises 17 residues. CDR1 and CDR2 from the germline V gene are SNHLY and FYNNEI. Losses at the gene ends were 4 bases for V and 2 bases for J; bases not matched to a gene: 7. This CDR3 is CASSGASGRSAYNEQFF. CDR3 bases: TGTGCCAGCAGTGGGGCTAGCGGGAGGTCCGCCTACAATGAGCAGTTCTTC.